This entry lists 21 T cell receptor beta chains sequenced from one sample in a study of regulatory T cells in long-lasting Graves disease. Library construction for TCR beta used iRepertoire HTBI primers and Arm-PCR of CDR3 regions. TCRdb used MiXCR to reprocess the multiplex PCR reads, holding one entry per CDR3 protein. The data hold about 530,000 distinct CDR3 sequences, with 16% observed a single time. Time point indicated: newly diagnosed GD, antithyroid drugs for less than 3 months. Extracted PBMC RNA gave rise to the TCR library. The data also belong to a second study, concerning T cells in Graves' hyperthyroidism and ophthalmopathy.

The material was peripheral blood mononuclear cells (PBMCs), obtained at new diagnosis, from a patient treated with antithyroid drugs. The receptors were gathered from a middle-aged woman with Graves disease.

The sample holds many counts of this clonotype. CDR3 amino acids: CASSYSESNTEAFF. CDR3 coding DNA: TGTGCCAGCAGTTACTCGGAGTCGAACACTGAAGCTTTCTTT. This chain connects TRBV6-2 or TRBV6-3 to TRBJ1-1; D is unclear. CDR3 size: 14 residues. The V end was cut by 0 bases, the J end by 1 base, with 6 bases between. CDR1 is MNHEY and CDR2 is SVGEGT in the germline V gene.

This clonotype has just a few counts. V usage is TRBV12-3 or TRBV12-4 and J usage is TRBJ1-6, with D unresolved. Trimming shortened V by 3 bases and J by 13 bases, and 7 bases separated the two germline ends. The CDR3 covers 11 residues. The CDR3 DNA follows: TGTGCCAGCAGTTTGCGGGGTCCCCTCCACTTT. This codes for CASSLRGPLHF.

Many counts were recorded for this clonotype. This chain connects TRBV24-1 to TRBJ2-1, with D tentatively TRBD1 (6 bases). This CDR3 is built from 15 residues. CDR1 and CDR2 from the germline V gene are KGHDR and SFDVKD. The germline V and J ends were trimmed by 2 bases and 5 bases, with 12 bases remaining between them. CDR3 amino acids: CATSDSGTMDNEQFF. CDR3 nucleotides: TGTGCCACCAGTGATTCCGGGACAATGGACAATGAGCAGTTCTTC.

This clonotype was picked up a small number of times. The V gene is TRBV4-1, the J gene TRBJ1-5, with D unclear. Germline values: CDR1 MGHRA, CDR2 YSYEKL. V was shortened by 8 bases and J by 4 bases, with 24 bases between the two germline ends. This CDR3 comprises 17 residues. The CDR3 bases are TGCGCCAGCTGGCAATCGTCAAGCGGTCTAGGGAATCAGCCCCAGCATTTT. Translating gives CASWQSSSGLGNQPQHF.

This clonotype was picked up a small number of times. V is TRBV10-3 and J is TRBJ2-3; perhaps TRBD2 as D (7 bases). With 8 bases removed from V and 0 bases from J, the gap between germline ends came to 15 bases. This CDR3 has 15 amino acids. The V gene's germline CDR1 is ENHRY and CDR2 SYGVKD. CDR3 protein: CAIEKGGASTDTQYF. CDR3 nucleotide sequence: TGTGCCATCGAAAAAGGGGGGGCTAGCACAGATACGCAGTATTTT.

This clonotype was counted at least ten times. The conserved closing phenylalanine or tryptophan is absent in this CDR3, likely reflecting a read error. This chain connects TRBV15 to TRBJ1-2; D may be TRBD1 (5 bases). CDR1 LNHNV and CDR2 YYDKDF come from the germline V gene (reference sequence). V dropped 6 bases and J dropped 2 bases, with 13 bases sitting between them. This CDR3 spans 14 amino acids. The CDR3 DNA sequence: TGTGCCACCAGTCCCAGGGAACCCAACTATGGCTACACCCTC. Translating it yields CATSPREPNYGYTL.

This clonotype was seen at least ten times. This chain joins TRBV12-5 and TRBJ2-1; D is uncertain. V was cut by 6 bases and J by 9 bases, with 9 bases left in between. The V gene's germline CDR1 is LGHNT and CDR2 FRNRAP. The CDR3 totals 11 residues. CDR3 DNA sequence: TGTGCTAGTGGCGTGGGCGGTGAGCAGTTCTTC. Protein product: CASGVGGEQFF.

This clonotype turned up a few times. DNA for the CDR3: TGTGCCAGCAGTTTATCCCCAGGGCTAGCTAATGAAAAACTGTTTTTT. This sequence encodes CASSLSPGLANEKLFF. The chain is built from TRBV27 and TRBJ1-4; tentative D call: TRBD1 (5 bases). The V gene lost 0 bases and the J gene lost 3 bases, with 11 bases spanning the gap. Germline assignment: CDR1 MNHEY and CDR2 SMNVEV (reference sequence). This CDR3 region has 16 residues.

The rearrangement uses TRBV19 and TRBJ2-5; possible D gene TRBD1, 7 bases. Germline V gene lookup returns CDR1 LNHDA and CDR2 SQIVND (reference sequence). This CDR3 has 17 residues. The V and J ends lost 5 bases and 5 bases respectively, with 24 bases between them. The CDR3 here is CASSPGTARYGGETQYF. CDR3 DNA sequence: TGTGCCAGTAGTCCTGGGACAGCCAGGTACGGGGGTGAGACCCAGTACTTC.

This clonotype was detected a few times. V usage is TRBV5-1 and J usage is TRBJ1-4; TRBD1 aligns across 7 bases. The germline CDR1 and CDR2 sequences are SGHRS and YFSETQ. This CDR3 has 16 amino acids. J lost 2 bases, V lost 3 bases, and 7 bases had no gene match. CDR3 DNA: TGCGCCAGCAGCTCGCGACAGGGTTGGACTAATGAAAAACTGTTTTTT. Its protein is CASSSRQGWTNEKLFF.

This clonotype has more than one count but fewer than ten. The rearrangement joins TRBV6-4 to TRBJ2-5; no clear D. The CDR3 sequence is 11 residues long. The germline V gene has CDR1 MRHNA and CDR2 SNTAGT. The V and J ends lost 7 bases and 3 bases respectively, with 6 bases between them. The CDR3 DNA sequence: TGTGCCAGCACCCTAGAAGAGACCCAGTACTTC. This sequence encodes CASTLEETQYF.

In this sample, this clonotype turned up many times. This chain uses TRBV6-1 with TRBJ1-6, with D unresolved. V was shortened by 1 base and J by 8 bases, with 6 bases between the two germline ends. Germline V lookup: CDR1 MNHNS, CDR2 SASEGT. This CDR3 has 13 residues. CDR3 sequence (DNA): TGTGCCAGCAGTGAAGTGGGGTATTCACCCCTCCACTTT. Translation: CASSEVGYSPLHF.

This clonotype was observed at least ten times. The chain couples TRBV7-9 to TRBJ2-7, with D tentatively TRBD2 (6 bases). Germline-derived CDR1 and CDR2 are SEHNR and FQNEAQ (reference sequence). Trimming shortened V by 4 bases and J by 2 bases, and 12 bases separated the two germline ends. The CDR3 is made up of 14 amino acids. The CDR3 DNA reads as TGTGCCAGCAGCTCCCCGGGGAGGCCCTACGAGCAGTACTTC. This gives the protein CASSSPGRPYEQYF. Drawing the rest from reference TRBV7-9 and TRBJ2-7, the complete variable domain is DTGVSQNPRHKITKRGQNVTFRCDPISEHNRLYWYRQTLGQGPEFLTYFQNEAQLEKSRLLSDRFSAERPKGSFSTLEIQRTEQGDSAMYLCASSSPGRPYEQYFGPGTRLTVT.

This clonotype was detected many times. The J gene is TRBJ1-1, the V gene TRBV6-1; D gene uncertain. CDR3 size: 11 residues. CDR1 and CDR2 from the germline V gene are MNHNS and SASEGT. Between the trimmed V and J ends, which lost 7 bases and 1 base, there was a span of 4 bases. CDR3 nucleotides: TGTGCCAGCATAGGGAACACTGAAGCTTTCTTT. Translation gives CASIGNTEAFF.

Many counts were recorded for this clonotype. V usage is TRBV2 and J usage is TRBJ1-2; D perhaps matches TRBD1 (5 bases). CDR1 is SNHLY and CDR2 is FYNNEI in the germline V gene. Trimming took off 4 bases at V and 7 bases at J, with 13 bases between the two ends. The CDR3 spans 13 residues. The CDR3 loop reads CASSAQVFFGYTF. The CDR3 nucleotides are TGTGCCAGCAGTGCACAGGTTTTCTTTGGCTACACCTTC.

Comment on this clonotype: The junction differs from germline at one of its ends, possibly a read error. This rearrangement joins TRBV4-1 to TRBJ1-2, with TRBD1 matching over 7 bases. Germline CDR1 MGHRA, CDR2 YSYEKL. The CDR3 has 14 amino acids. CDR3 DNA: TGCGCCAGCAGCCCAAACAGGGGTAGCTATGGCTACGCCTTC. It codes for CASSPNRGSYGYAF.

In its sample, this clonotype was seen many times. The V call is TRBV12-3 or TRBV12-4, the J call TRBJ2-5; the match to TRBD2 covers 12 bases. Trimming took 0 bases from V and 0 from J; bases not matched to a gene: 5. This CDR3 has 18 amino acids. The CDR3 sequence: CASSLALLAGGYQETQYF. The CDR3 DNA reads as TGTGCCAGCAGTTTAGCGCTACTAGCGGGGGGCTACCAAGAGACCCAGTACTTC.

This clonotype has at least ten counts. The chain combines TRBV12-3 or TRBV12-4 with TRBJ2-7, with a possible D match to TRBD1 (6 bases). Between the trimmed V and J ends, which lost 3 bases and 3 bases, there was a span of 9 bases. The CDR3 totals 13 residues. The DNA of the CDR3 is TGTGCCAGCAGTTTCAACAGGGACTACGAGCAGTACTTC. It codes for CASSFNRDYEQYF.

This clonotype has a count of ten or more. J is TRBJ2-5 and V is TRBV7-2, with D possibly matching TRBD2 (6 bases). The V end was cut by 3 bases, the J end by 5 bases, with 10 bases between. This CDR3 has 13 residues. CDR1 and CDR2 from the germline V gene are SGHTA and FQGNSA. The CDR3 DNA follows: TGTGCCAGCAGCTTCGGGGGATGGGAGACCCAGTACTTC. Translated, it gives CASSFGGWETQYF.

This clonotype has a count of ten or more. The chain carries TRBV7-2 and TRBJ2-1; unclear D gene. V shed 2 bases and J shed 10 bases, with 9 bases lying between them. Germline CDR1 reads SGHTA; CDR2 reads FQGNSA. CDR3 length: 12 residues. CDR3 nucleotide sequence: TGTGCCAGCAGCTTAATGGGGATGGAGCAGTTCTTC. Its translation is CASSLMGMEQFF.

CDR3 loop: CASSEGREEAGELFF. The DNA of the CDR3 is TGCGCCAGCAGTGAGGGCAGGGAAGAGGCCGGGGAGCTGTTTTTT. This chain joins TRBV10-2 and TRBJ2-2, with a tentative D call TRBD1 (5 bases). V was pared by 2 bases and J by 6 bases, with 13 bases between. This CDR3 has 15 amino acids. In germline, CDR1 is WSHSY, CDR2 SAAADI.